These 12 T cell receptor beta chains share one sample of origin, sequenced in a study of technical replicates of blood from a few donors (dated by TCRdb to 2017 to 2019). Library preparation was by the immunoSEQ multiplex PCR assay. TCRdb obtained this table from immuneACCESS and retained in-frame rearrangements with V and J assigned. These tables miss some clones; where compared with another copy, unresolved V genes account for less than half of the shortfall, and the remainder is unexplained. This sample comprises approximately 65,000 clones, around 85% of them detected only once. The top ten hold about 5% of the sample. The sequencing input was PBMCs. Receptor source: a human donor in good health. Some clones in this sample may be carry-over from other donors' samples.

The V call is TRBV11-2, the J call TRBJ2-7; TRBD2 aligns across 12 bases. V trimming: 5 bases; J trimming: 0 bases; junction bases outside the gene matches: 2. The CDR3 spans 15 residues. CDR1 and CDR2 (germline): SGHAT, FQNNGV. CDR3 sequence: CASSVTSGSSYEQYF. The CDR3 nucleotides are TGTGCCAGCAGCGTGACTAGCGGGAGCTCCTACGAGCAGTACTTC.

The chain joins TRBV10-3 to TRBJ1-2, with 7 bases lining up with TRBD1. The CDR3 covers 12 residues. The trim removed 8 bases at V and 7 bases at J, leaving 7 bases unmatched. Looked up from germline, CDR1 is ENHRY and CDR2 is SYGVKD. The CDR3, as DNA: TGTGCCATCGAAGGGGGCGCGGGTGGCTACACCTTC. Translated, it gives CAIEGGAGGYTF.

The V gene is TRBV7-9, the J gene TRBJ2-5; tentative D call: TRBD1 (6 bases). V lost 6 bases, J lost 4 bases, and 18 bases lay in between. The germline V gene has CDR1 SEHNR and CDR2 FQNEAQ (reference sequence). CDR3 length: 15 amino acids. CDR3 nucleotides: TGTGCCAGCAGTCCAAACAGGGTGATAGCAGAGACCCAGTACTTC. Translating gives CASSPNRVIAETQYF.

The genes are TRBV7-9 and TRBJ2-1; 8 bases are shared with TRBD1. The germline V gene has CDR1 SEHNR and CDR2 FQNEAQ (reference sequence). The CDR3 totals 14 residues. V shed 0 bases and J 5 bases; nucleotides not matched to a gene: 0. The CDR3 reads CASSLADRDNEQFF. CDR3 DNA sequence: TGTGCCAGCAGCTTAGCGGACAGGGACAATGAGCAGTTCTTC.

The J gene is TRBJ2-1, the V gene TRBV11-1; the match to TRBD2 covers 8 bases. The CDR3 consists of 15 residues. V lost 3 bases, J lost 9 bases, and 10 bases stayed unmatched. CDR1 SGHAT and CDR2 FQDESV come from the germline V gene (reference sequence). The CDR3 DNA sequence: TGTGCCAGCAGCTTTCCAGCGGGACGGGGGGGTGAGCAGTTCTTC. It codes for CASSFPAGRGGEQFF.

The chain recombines TRBV19 with TRBJ1-1, with 8 bases lining up with TRBD1. The CDR3 extends over 15 amino acids. Trimming cost V 5 bases and J 1 base; bases outside gene matches: 6. The germline V gene has CDR1 LNHDA and CDR2 SQIVND (reference sequence). The CDR3 nucleotides read TGTGCCAGTAGTCTCCAGGGGGCAGGGAACACTGAAGCTTTCTTT. This gives the protein CASSLQGAGNTEAFF.

CDR3 sequence: CASSLAGAPNNEQFF. CDR3 DNA sequence: TGTGCCAGCAGCTTAGCGGGGGCTCCCAACAATGAGCAGTTCTTC. The chain has TRBV5-5 and TRBJ2-1, with 8 positions matching TRBD2. V lost 2 bases to trimming and J lost 5 bases; unmatched junction nucleotides: 6. Per germline, CDR1 SGHKS and CDR2 YYEKEE (reference sequence). The CDR3 is 15 residues long.

The chain recombines TRBV4-1 with TRBJ2-7; D perhaps matches TRBD1 (5 bases). The germline gives CDR1 MGHRA, CDR2 YSYEKL. This CDR3 contains 15 residues. Trimming removed 0 bases from V and 2 bases from J, with 11 bases in between. The CDR3 here is CASSQDGPGPYEQYF. Written as DNA, the CDR3 is TGCGCCAGCAGCCAAGATGGGCCAGGGCCCTACGAGCAGTACTTC.

The genes are TRBV19 and TRBJ2-1; maybe TRBD1 (5 bases). CDR1 LNHDA and CDR2 SQIVND come from the germline V gene (reference sequence). This CDR3 is built from 19 residues. V was shortened by 3 bases and J by 3 bases, with 24 bases between the two germline ends. The CDR3 DNA sequence: TGTGCCAGTAGTATCGGTCTACAGGCCACGGGCACCCGCTACAATGAGCAGTTCTTC. This sequence encodes CASSIGLQATGTRYNEQFF.

The chain couples TRBV7-8 to TRBJ2-2; D is undetermined. Per the germline V gene, CDR1 is SGHVS and CDR2 is FQNEAQ. The CDR3 has 16 amino acids. Trimming took off 7 bases at V and 3 bases at J, with 18 bases between the two ends. The CDR3 loop is CASKPPIRFDTGELFF. CDR3 coding DNA: TGTGCCAGCAAACCCCCGATCAGGTTTGACACCGGGGAGCTGTTTTTT.

The chain is built from TRBV4-2 and TRBJ2-5; 16 bases are a match to TRBD2. Germline V gene lookup returns CDR1 LGHNA and CDR2 YNFKEQ. CDR3 length: 17 residues. After removal of 4 bases from V and 0 bases from J, the junction contained 2 bases not matched to a gene. The CDR3 region has the DNA TGTGCCAGCAGCCGAGGGACTAGCGGGGGGGACCAAGAGACCCAGTACTTC. It yields the protein CASSRGTSGGDQETQYF.

The J gene is TRBJ2-3, the V gene TRBV5-6, with D perhaps TRBD2 (5 bases). The germline V gene has CDR1 SGHDT and CDR2 YYEEEE. The CDR3 totals 15 residues. V was trimmed by 0 bases and J by 6 bases, leaving 14 bases between them. The CDR3 DNA is TGTGCCAGCAGCTTGGCCGGGGATTTCACGGATACGCAGTATTTT. Its translation is CASSLAGDFTDTQYF.